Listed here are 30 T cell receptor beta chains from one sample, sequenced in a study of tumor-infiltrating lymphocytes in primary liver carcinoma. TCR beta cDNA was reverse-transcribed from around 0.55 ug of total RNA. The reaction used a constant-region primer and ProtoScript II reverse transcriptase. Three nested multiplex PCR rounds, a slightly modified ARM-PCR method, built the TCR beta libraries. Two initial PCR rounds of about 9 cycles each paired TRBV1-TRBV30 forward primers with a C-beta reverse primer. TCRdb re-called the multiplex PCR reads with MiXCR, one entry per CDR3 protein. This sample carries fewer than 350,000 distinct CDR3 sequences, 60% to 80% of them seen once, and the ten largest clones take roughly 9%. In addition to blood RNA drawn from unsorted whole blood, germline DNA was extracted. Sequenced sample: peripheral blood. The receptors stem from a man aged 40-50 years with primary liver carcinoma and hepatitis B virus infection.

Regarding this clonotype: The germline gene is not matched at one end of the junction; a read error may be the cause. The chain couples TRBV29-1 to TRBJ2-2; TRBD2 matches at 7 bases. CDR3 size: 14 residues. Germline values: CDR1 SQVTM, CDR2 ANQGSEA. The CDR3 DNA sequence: TGCGGCGTGGCCCCCGGGACTAATGTCGGGGAGCTGTTTTTT. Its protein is CGVAPGTNVGELFF.

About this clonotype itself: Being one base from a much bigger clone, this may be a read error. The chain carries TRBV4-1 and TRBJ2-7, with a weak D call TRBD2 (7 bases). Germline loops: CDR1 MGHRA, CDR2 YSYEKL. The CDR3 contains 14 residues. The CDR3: CTSGTEPGVYEQYF. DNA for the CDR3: TGCACCAGCGGGACCGAGCCAGGGGTTTACGAGCAGTACTTC.

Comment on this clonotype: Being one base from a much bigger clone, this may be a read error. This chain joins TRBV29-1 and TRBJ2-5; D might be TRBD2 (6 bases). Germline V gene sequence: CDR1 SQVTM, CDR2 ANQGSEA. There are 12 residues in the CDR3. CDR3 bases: TGCAGCATTGATACCGGGAGTGAGACCCAGTACTTC. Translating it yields CSIDTGSETQYF. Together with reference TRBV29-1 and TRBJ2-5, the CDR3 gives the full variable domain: SAVISQKPSRDICQRGTSLTIQCQVDSQVTMMFWYRQQPGQSLTLIATANQGSEATYESGFVIDKFPISRPNLTFSTLTVSNMSPEDSSIYLCSIDTGSETQYFGPGTRLLVL.

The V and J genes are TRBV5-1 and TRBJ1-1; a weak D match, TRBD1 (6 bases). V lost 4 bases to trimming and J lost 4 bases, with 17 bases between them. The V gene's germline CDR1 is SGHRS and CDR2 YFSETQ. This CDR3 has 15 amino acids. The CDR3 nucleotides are TGCGCCAGCAGCATGCCACAGGGTGGATTCACTGAAGCTTTCTTT. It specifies CASSMPQGGFTEAFF.

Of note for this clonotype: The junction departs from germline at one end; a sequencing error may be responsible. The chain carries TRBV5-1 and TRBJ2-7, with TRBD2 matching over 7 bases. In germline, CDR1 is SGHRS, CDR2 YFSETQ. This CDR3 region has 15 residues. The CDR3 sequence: CANSLGGTDPYEQYF. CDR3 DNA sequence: TGCGCCAACAGCTTGGGGGGGACTGATCCCTACGAGCAGTACTTC.

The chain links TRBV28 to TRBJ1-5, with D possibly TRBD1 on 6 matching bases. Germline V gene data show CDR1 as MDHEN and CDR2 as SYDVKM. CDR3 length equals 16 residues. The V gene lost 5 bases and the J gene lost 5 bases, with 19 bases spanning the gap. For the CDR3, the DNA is TGTGCCAGCAGTCTCCCCGGGGGGGCATTGTATCAGCCCCAGCATTTT. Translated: CASSLPGGALYQPQHF.

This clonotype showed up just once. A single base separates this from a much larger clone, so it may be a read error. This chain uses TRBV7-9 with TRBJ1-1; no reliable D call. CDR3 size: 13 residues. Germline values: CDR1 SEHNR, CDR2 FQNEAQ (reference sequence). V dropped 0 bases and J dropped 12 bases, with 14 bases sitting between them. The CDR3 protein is CASSLAPLSDTFF. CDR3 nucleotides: TGTGCCAGCAGCTTAGCGCCCCTGTCTGACACTTTCTTT.

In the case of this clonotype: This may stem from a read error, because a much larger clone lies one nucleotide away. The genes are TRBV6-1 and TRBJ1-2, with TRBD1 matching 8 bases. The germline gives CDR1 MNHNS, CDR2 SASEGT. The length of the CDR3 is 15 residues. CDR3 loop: CASSEARPGGYDYTF. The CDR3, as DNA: TGTGCCAGCAGTGAAGCGCGTCCAGGGGGCTATGACTACACCTTC.

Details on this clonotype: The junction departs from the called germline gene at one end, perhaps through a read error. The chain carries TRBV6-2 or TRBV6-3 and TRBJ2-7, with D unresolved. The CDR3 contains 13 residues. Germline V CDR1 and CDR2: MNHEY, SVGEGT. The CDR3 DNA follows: TGTGCCAGTAGTTACGGTAGCAACCACGAGCAGTACTTC. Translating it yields CASSYGSNHEQYF.

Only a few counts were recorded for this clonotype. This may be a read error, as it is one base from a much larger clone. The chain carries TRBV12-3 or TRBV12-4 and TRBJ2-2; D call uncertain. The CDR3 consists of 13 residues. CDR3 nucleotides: TGTGCCAGCAGCCCTTATAACATCGGGGAGCTGTTTTTT. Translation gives CASSPYNIGELFF.

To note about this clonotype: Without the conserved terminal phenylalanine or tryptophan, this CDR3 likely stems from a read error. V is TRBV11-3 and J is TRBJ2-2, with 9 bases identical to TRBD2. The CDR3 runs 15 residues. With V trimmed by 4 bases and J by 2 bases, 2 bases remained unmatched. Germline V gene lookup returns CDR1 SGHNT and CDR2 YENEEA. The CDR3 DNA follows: TGTGCCAGCAGCTCAGCGGGAGGAAACACCGGGGAGCTGTTTTCT. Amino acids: CASSSAGGNTGELFS.

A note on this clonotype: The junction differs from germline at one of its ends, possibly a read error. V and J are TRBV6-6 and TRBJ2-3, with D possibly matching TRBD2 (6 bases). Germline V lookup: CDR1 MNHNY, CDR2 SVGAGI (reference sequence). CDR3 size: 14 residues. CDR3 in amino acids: CTSRRGSSTDTQYF. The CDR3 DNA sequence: TGTACCAGCAGGAGGGGCAGTAGCACAGATACGCAGTATTTT.

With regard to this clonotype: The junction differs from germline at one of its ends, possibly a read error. The DNA of the CDR3 is TGCAGCGTCTCTCATGGCAGGGCTGACGCTTTCTTT. Translated, it gives CSVSHGRADAFF. The chain couples TRBV29-1 to TRBJ1-1; TRBD1 is a possible D gene (5 bases). The germline V gene has CDR1 SQVTM and CDR2 ANQGSEA. The CDR3 is 12 residues long.

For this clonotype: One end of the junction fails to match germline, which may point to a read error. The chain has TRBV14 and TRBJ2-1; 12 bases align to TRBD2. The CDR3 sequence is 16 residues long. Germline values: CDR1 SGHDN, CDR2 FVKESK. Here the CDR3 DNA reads TGTGCCAGCAGCCGCTCACTAGCGGGAGGAGGGAATGAGCAGTCCTTC. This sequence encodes CASSRSLAGGGNEQSF.

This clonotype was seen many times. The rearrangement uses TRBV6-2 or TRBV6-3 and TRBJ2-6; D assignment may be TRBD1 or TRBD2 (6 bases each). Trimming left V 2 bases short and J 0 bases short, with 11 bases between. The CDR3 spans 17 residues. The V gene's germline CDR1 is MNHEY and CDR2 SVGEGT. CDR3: CASSYGGPNSGANVLTF. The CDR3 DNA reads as TGTGCCAGCAGTTACGGGGGGCCGAACTCTGGGGCCAACGTCCTGACTTTC.

The CDR3 DNA follows: TGTGCCAGCAGCTTACTACGAGAAGGGGCATCGCAGTATTTT. Translated: CASSLLREGASQYF. This sequence joins TRBV7-2 and TRBJ2-3; tentatively, D is TRBD1 (5 bases). V gave up 2 bases and J gave up 10 bases, with 16 bases separating them. Germline V gives CDR1 SGHTA, CDR2 FQGNSA. The CDR3 consists of 14 residues. Supplemented by reference TRBV7-2 and TRBJ2-3, the full variable domain reads GAGVSQSPSNKVTEKGKDVELRCDPISGHTALYWYRQSLGQGLEFLIYFQGNSAPDKSGLPSDRFSAERTGGSVSTLTIQRTQQEDSAVYLCASSLLREGASQYFGPGTRLTVL.

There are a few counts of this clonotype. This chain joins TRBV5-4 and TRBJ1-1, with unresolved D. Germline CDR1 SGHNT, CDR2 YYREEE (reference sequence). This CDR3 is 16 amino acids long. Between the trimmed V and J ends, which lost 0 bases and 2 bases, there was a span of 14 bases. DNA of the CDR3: TGTGCCAGCAGCTTGGAGGTCGTGACACTAAACACTGAAGCTTTCTTT. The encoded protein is CASSLEVVTLNTEAFF. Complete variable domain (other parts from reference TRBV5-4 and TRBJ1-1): ETGVTQSPTHLIKTRGQQVTLRCSSQSGHNTVSWYQQALGQGPQFIFQYYREEENGRGNFPPRFSGLQFPNYSSELNVNALELDDSALYLCASSLEVVTLNTEAFFGQGTRLTVV.

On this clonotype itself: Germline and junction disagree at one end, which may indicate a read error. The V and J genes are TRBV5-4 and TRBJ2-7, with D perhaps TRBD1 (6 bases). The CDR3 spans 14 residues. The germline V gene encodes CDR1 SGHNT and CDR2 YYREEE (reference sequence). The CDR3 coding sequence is TGTGCCAGCAGCCCGGACAGTTCTGCCTACGAGCAGTGCTTC. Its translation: CASSPDSSAYEQCF.

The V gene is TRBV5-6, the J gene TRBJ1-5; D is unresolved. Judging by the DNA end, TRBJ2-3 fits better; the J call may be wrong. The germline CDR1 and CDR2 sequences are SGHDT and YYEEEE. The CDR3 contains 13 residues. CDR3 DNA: TGTGCCAGCAGCTTGGGGGTCAATCAGCCCCAGTATTTT. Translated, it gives CASSLGVNQPQYF.

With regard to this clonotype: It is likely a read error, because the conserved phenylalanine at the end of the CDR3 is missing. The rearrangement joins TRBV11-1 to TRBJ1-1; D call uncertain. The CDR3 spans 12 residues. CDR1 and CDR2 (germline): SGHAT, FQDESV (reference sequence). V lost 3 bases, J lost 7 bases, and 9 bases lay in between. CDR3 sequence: CASSLSSGEAFL. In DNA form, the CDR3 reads TGTGCCAGCAGCTTGAGCAGCGGTGAAGCTTTCTTA.

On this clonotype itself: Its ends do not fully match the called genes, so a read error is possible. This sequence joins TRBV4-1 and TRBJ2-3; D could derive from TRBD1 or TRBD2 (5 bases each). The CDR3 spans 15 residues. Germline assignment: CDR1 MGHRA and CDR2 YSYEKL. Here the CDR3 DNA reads TGCGCCAGCAACCAAGACAGAACGGGATGGGATACGCAGTATTTT. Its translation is CASNQDRTGWDTQYF.

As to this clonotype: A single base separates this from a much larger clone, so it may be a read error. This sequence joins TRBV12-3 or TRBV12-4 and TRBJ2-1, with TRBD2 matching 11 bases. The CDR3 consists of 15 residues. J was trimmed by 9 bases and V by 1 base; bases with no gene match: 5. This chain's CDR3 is CASSLGLAGGGEQFF. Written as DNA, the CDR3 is TGTGCCAGCAGTTTAGGTCTAGCGGGAGGAGGTGAGCAGTTCTTC.

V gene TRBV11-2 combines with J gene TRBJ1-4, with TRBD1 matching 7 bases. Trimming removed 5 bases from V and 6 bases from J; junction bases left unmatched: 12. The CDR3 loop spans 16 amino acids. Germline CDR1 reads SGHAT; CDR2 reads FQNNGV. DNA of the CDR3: TGTGCCAGCAGCCCTGTTGGACAGGCCGATGATGAAAAACTGTTTTTT. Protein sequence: CASSPVGQADDEKLFF.

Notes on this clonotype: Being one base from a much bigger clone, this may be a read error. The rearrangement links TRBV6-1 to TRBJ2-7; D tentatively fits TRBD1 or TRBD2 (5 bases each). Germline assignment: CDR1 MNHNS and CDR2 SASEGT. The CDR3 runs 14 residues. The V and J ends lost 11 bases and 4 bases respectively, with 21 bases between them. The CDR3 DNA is TGTGCCGCTATTCAAGGGACGGTGGGTTACGAGCAGTACTTC. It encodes CAAIQGTVGYEQYF.

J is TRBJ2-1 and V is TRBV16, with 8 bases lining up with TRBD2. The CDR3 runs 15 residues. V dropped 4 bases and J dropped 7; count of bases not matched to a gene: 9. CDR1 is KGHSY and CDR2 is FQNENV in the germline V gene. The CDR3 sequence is CASSPNGLAGNEQFF. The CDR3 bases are TGTGCCAGCAGCCCAAATGGGCTAGCGGGTAATGAGCAGTTCTTC. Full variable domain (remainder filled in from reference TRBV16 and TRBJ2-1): GEEVAQTPKHLVRGEGQKAKLYCAPIKGHSYVFWYQQVLKNEFKFLISFQNENVFDETGMPKERFSAKCLPNSPCSLEIQATKLEDSAVYFCASSPNGLAGNEQFFGPGTRLTVL.

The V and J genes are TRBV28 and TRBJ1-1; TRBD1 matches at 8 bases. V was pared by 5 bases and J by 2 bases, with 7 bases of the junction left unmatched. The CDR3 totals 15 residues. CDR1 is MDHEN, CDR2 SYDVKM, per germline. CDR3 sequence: CASSLTGGENTEAFF. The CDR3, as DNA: TGTGCCAGCAGTCTTACAGGGGGTGAAAACACTGAAGCTTTCTTT.

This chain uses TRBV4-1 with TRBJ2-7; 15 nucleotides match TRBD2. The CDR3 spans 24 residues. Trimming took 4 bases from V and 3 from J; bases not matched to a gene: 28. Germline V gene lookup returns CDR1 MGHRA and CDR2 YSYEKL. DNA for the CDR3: TGCGCCAGCAGCCGAATAGAGGGACAGGGTCGCCCGACCGGGACTAGCGGGAGGATCTACGAGCAGTACTTC. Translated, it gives CASSRIEGQGRPTGTSGRIYEQYF.

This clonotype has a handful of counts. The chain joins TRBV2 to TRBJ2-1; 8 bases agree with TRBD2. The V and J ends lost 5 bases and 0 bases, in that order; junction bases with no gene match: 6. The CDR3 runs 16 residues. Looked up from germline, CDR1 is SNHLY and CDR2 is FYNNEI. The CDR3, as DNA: TGTGCCAGCAGTCCTAGCGGGTTAAGCTCCTACAATGAGCAGTTCTTC. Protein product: CASSPSGLSSYNEQFF.

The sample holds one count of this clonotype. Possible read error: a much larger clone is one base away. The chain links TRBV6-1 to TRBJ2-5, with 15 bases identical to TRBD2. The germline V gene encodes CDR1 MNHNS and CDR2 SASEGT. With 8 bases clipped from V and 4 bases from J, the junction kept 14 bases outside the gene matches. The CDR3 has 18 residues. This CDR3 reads CASLSPGTSGRPAETQYF. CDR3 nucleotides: TGTGCCAGCCTTTCCCCCGGGACTAGCGGGAGGCCGGCAGAGACCCAGTACTTC.

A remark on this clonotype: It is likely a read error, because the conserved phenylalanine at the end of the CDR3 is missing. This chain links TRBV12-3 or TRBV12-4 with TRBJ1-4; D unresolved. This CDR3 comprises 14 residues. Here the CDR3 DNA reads TGTGCCAGGAGTTTTCAGGTCCGGAATGAAAAACTGTTTTCT. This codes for CARSFQVRNEKLFS.